This TCR beta chain was identified during a study of CD8+CD57+ T cells in acquired aplastic anemia. CD8+CD57+ cell expansion, shown by flow cytometry, had occurred in the patients selected for sequencing. Profiles of TCR beta VDJ and CDR3 were generated from a genomic DNA template. Using its own MiXCR run on the reads, TCRdb lists one record per CDR3 protein. The sample contains under 200,000 distinct CDR3 sequences, over 55% of which appear only once. Trimming removed 6 bases at V and 4 bases at J, with 9 bases between. The CDR3 contains 12 residues. Germline V gene lookup returns CDR1 DFQATT and CDR2 SNEGSKA (reference sequence).

This TCR derives from a human donor with aplastic anemia. The sequencing input was sorted CD4+, CD8+, or CD8+CD57+ T cells (not recorded which) from PBMCs. The V call is TRBV20-1, the J call TRBJ1-4; D possibly corresponds to TRBD1 (5 bases). The CDR3 protein is CSADSRNEKLFF. CDR3 nucleotides: TGCAGTGCCGACAGCCGTAATGAAAAACTGTTTTTT.